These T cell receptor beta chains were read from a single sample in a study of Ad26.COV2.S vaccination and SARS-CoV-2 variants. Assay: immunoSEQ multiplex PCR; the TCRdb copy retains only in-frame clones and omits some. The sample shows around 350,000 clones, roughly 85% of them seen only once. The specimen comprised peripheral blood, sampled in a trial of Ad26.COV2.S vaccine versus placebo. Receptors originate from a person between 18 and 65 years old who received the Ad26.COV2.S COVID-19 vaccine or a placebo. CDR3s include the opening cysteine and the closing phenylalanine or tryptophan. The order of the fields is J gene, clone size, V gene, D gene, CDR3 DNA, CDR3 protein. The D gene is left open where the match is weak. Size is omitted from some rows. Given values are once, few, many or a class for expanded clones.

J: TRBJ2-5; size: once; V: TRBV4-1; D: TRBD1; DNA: TGCGCCAGCAGCCAATCTTATTCCGGGACAGGGGGCGAGACCCAGTACTTC; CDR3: CASSQSYSGTGGETQYF
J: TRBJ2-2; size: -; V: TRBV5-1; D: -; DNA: TGCGCCAGCAGCTTGCTCCCAACCGGGGAGCTGTTTTTT; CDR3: CASSLLPTGELFF
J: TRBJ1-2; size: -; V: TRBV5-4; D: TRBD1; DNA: TGTGCCAGCAGCTTACGGACAGGGGGGGACTATGGCTACACCTTC; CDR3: CASSLRTGGDYGYTF
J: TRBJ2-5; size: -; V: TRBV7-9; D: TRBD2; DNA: TGTGCCAGCAGATTTCCTCCGGGACTAGCGGCCCAAGAGACCCAGTACTTC; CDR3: CASRFPPGLAAQETQYF
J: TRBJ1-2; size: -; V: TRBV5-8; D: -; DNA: TGTGCCAGCAGCCGCTCCAGGGAGATCTATCATGGCTACACCTTC; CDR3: CASSRSREIYHGYTF
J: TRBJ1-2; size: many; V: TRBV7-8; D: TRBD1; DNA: TGTGCCAGCAGCCAGGACAGGGGTAGCTATGGCTACACCTTC; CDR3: CASSQDRGSYGYTF
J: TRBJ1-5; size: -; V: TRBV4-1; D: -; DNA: TGCGCCAGCAGCCAAGACCGGGGAGGGGGTGTTGATCAGCCCCAGCATTTT; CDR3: CASSQDRGGGVDQPQHF
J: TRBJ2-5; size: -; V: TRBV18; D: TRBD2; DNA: TGTGCCAGCTCACCAGTGGCGGGGGAAGGGCAAGAGACCCAGTACTTC; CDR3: CASSPVAGEGQETQYF
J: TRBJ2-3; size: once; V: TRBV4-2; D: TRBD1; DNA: TGTGCCAGCAGCCAAGGACAGGGGAAGACAGATACGCAGTATTTT; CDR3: CASSQGQGKTDTQYF
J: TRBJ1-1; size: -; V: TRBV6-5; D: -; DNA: TGTGCCAGCAGTTTACGAAGACAGACTGAAGCTTTCTTT; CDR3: CASSLRRQTEAFF
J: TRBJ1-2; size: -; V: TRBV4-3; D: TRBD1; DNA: TGCGCCAGCAGCCAAGTCAGGGGGGACTATGGCTACACCTTC; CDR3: CASSQVRGDYGYTF
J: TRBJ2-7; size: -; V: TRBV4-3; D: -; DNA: TGCGCCAGCAGCCAAACAGGGAGAAGAAATGCCTACGAGCAGTACTTC; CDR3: CASSQTGRRNAYEQYF
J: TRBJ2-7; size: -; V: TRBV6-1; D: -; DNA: TGTGCCAGCAGTGAAGGTGGCAGGTCCTACGAGCAGTACTTC; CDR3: CASSEGGRSYEQYF
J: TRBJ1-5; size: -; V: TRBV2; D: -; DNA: TGTGCCAGCACGATCACAGAGGGGCGACAGCCCCAGCATTTT; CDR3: CASTITEGRQPQHF
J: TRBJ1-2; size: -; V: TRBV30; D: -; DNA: TGTGCCTGGAGTGGGCGACGTGTTTATGGCTACACCTTC; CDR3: CAWSGRRVYGYTF
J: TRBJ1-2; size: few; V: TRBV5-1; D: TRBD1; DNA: TGCGCCAGCAGCTTAGGACAGGGGGCAAGTTATGGCTACACCTTC; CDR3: CASSLGQGASYGYTF
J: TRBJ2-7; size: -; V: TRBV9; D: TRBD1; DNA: TGTGCCAGCAGCGTAGGGGACAGGGGTTACGAGCAGTACTTC; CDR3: CASSVGDRGYEQYF
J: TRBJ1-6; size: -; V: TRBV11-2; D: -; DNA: TGTGCCAGCAGGCTCCCGGGACACCGAGTTTCACCCCTCCACTTT; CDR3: CASRLPGHRVSPLHF
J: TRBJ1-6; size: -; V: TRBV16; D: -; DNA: TGTGCCAGCAGCCAATCGGGCGGGGCGCGGGTTTCACCCCTCCACTTT; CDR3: CASSQSGGARVSPLHF
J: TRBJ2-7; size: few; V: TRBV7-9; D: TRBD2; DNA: TGTGCCAGCAGCAACCCCGAAATGGGACTAGCGACTCAGCAGTACTTC; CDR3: CASSNPEMGLATQQYF
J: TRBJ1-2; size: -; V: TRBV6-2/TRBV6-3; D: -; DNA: TGTGCCAGCAGTAACAGACAAACTGGCTATGGCTACACCTTC; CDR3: CASSNRQTGYGYTF
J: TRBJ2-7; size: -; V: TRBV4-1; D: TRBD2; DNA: TGCGCCAGCAGCGAACTAGCGGGAGGCGCCTACGAGCAGTACTTC; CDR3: CASSELAGGAYEQYF
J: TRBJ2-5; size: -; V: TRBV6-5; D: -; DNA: TGTGCCAGCAGTTACAGCGGTTTGGAGACCCAGTACTTC; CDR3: CASSYSGLETQYF
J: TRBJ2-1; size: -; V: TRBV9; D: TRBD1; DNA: TGTGCCAGCAGCGGGGGACAGAGCTCCTACAATGAGCAGTTCTTC; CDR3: CASSGGQSSYNEQFF
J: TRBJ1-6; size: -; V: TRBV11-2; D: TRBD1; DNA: TGTGCCAGCAGCTATCGGGGACAGGGGTTAGATTCACCCCTCCACTTT; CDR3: CASSYRGQGLDSPLHF
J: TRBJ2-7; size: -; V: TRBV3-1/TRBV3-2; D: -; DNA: TGTGCCAGCAGCCAAGGCTACAGGTACTACGAGCAGTACTTC; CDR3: CASSQGYRYYEQYF
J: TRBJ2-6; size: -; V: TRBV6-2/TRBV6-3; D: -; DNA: TGTGCCAGCAGTTACTCGGCAGGGAAGCTCTCTGGGGCCAACGTCCTGACTTTC; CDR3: CASSYSAGKLSGANVLTF
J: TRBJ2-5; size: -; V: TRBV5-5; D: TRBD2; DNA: TGTGCCAGCAGCTTGAACAGCGGGGGGGCAGAGACCCAGTACTTC; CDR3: CASSLNSGGAETQYF
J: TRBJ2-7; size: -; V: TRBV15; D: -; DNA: TGTGCCACCAGCAGAGATCACAGAGACGAGCAGTACTTC; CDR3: CATSRDHRDEQYF
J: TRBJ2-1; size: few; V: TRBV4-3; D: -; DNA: TGCGCCAGCAGCCAGGGACGATCATTTTCGCAGTTCTTC; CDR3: CASSQGRSFSQFF
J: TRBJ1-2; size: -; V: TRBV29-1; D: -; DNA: TGCAGCGTAAACTCCTATGGCTACACCTTC; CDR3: CSVNSYGYTF
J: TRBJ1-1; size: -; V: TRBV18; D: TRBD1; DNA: TGTGCCAGCTCAGCAATACAGGGGAGGGACACTGAAGCTTTCTTT; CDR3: CASSAIQGRDTEAFF
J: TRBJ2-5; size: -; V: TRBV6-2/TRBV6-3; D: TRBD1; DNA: TGTGCCAGCAGTTATTCGCCAGGGGGAGAAGAGACCCAGTACTTC; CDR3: CASSYSPGGEETQYF
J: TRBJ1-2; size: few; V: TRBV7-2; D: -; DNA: TGTGCCAGCAGCCCTAGGACAGACTCTAACTATGGCTACACCTTC; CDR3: CASSPRTDSNYGYTF
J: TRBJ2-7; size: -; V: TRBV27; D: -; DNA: TGTGCCAGCAGTTTGAGGACCGCCGGCTCCTACGAGCAGTACTTC; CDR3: CASSLRTAGSYEQYF
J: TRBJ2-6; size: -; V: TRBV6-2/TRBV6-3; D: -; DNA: TGTGCCAGCAGTTACCGCTCTGGGGCCAACGTCCTGACTTTC; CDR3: CASSYRSGANVLTF
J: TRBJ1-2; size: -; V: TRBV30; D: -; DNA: TGTGCCTGGAGTGGGGACCGGGGCGGCTATGGCTACACCTTC; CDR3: CAWSGDRGGYGYTF
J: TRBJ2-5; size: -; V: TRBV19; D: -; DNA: TGTGCCAGTCGCACGGCCTCAAGGGGGTTAGAAGAGACCCAGTACTTC; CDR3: CASRTASRGLEETQYF
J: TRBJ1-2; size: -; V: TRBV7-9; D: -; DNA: TGTGCCAGCAGCTCCGCGGACAGAACGAACTATGGCTACACCTTC; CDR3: CASSSADRTNYGYTF
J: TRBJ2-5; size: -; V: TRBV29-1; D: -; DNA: TGCAGCGTTGATCGGGCAGGCCAAGAGACCCAGTACTTC; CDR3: CSVDRAGQETQYF
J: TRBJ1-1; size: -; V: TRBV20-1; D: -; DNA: TGCAGTGCTAGAGGAGGGGTGAGAGCTTTCTTT; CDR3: CSARGGVRAFF
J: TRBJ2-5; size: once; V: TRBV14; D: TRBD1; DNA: TGTGCCAGCAGCCCCTTAGGGGGCCGACGTCAAGAGACCCAGTACTTC; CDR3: CASSPLGGRRQETQYF
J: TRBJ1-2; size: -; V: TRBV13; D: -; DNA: TGTGCCAGCAGCTTAGGTTGGCAGGGTGACGACTATGGCTACACCTTC; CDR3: CASSLGWQGDDYGYTF
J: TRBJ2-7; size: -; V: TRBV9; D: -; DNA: TGTGCCAGCAGCGTAGGTGCCTTGAGCTCCTACGAGCAGTACTTC; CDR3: CASSVGALSSYEQYF
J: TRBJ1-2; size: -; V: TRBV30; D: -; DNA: TGTGCCTGGAGTGTACTTGCGGGGAGGGGCTACACCTTC; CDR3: CAWSVLAGRGYTF
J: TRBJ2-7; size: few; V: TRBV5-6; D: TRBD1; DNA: TGTGCCAGCAGCTCTCTTCTTCGGACAGGGGGTTTCCCCTCCTACGAGCAGTACTTC; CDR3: CASSSLLRTGGFPSYEQYF
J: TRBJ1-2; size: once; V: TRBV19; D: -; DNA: TGTGCCAGTAGTATGACAGACTATGGCTACACCTTC; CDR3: CASSMTDYGYTF
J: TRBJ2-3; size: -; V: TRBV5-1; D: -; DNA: TGCGCCAGCAGCACCGGGACACCGAAAGGGGATACGCAGTATTTT; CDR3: CASSTGTPKGDTQYF
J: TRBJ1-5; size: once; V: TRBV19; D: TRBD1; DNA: TGTGCCAGTAGTATTCTCCGCCGGGACAGAGTAAATCAGCCCCAGCATTTT; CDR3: CASSILRRDRVNQPQHF
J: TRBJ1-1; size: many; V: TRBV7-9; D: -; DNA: TGTGCCAGCAGCTTCGGGGCCCGGGGCGCCACTGAAGCTTTCTTT; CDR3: CASSFGARGATEAFF
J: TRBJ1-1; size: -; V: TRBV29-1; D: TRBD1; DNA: TGCAGCGTCATGGACAGGCCCTTCAACGATAGGAACACTGAAGCTTTCTTT; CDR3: CSVMDRPFNDRNTEAFF